This is a list of T cell receptor beta chains from one sample in a study of blood T cells in healthy people across ages. TCRdb re-called the 5' RACE reads with MiXCR, one entry per CDR3 protein. Of about 1.5 million distinct CDR3 sequences listed, under 55% were seen once; the top ten hold about 4%. Sequencing input: blood. These receptor sequences come from a woman aged 18-35 years in good health. The CDR3 runs from the conserved cysteine through the conserved F or W. Each record gives: V gene, D gene, J gene, clone size, CDR3 DNA, CDR3 protein. D genes are given only for firm matches. Clone size is not always given. Where it is, it says once, few, many or a class for expanded clones.

V gene: TRBV11-2; D gene: .; J gene: TRBJ2-3; clone size: .; CDR3 DNA: TGTGCCAGCAGCTTAGGTGCCAACCCCCAGTATTTT; CDR3 protein: CASSLGANPQYF
V gene: TRBV4-3; D gene: TRBD1; J gene: TRBJ1-6; clone size: once; CDR3 DNA: TGCGCCAGCAGCTACGGGACAGGAGATTCACCCCTCCACTTT; CDR3 protein: CASSYGTGDSPLHF
V gene: TRBV27; D gene: TRBD1; J gene: TRBJ1-2; clone size: .; CDR3 DNA: TGTGCCAGCAGTTCGGCGGGACAGGGGTATGGCTACACCTTC; CDR3 protein: CASSSAGQGYGYTF
V gene: TRBV7-9; D gene: .; J gene: TRBJ2-3; clone size: few; CDR3 DNA: TGTGCCAGCAGCTTACCAGTCGTCCTCTCAGATACGCAGTATTTT; CDR3 protein: CASSLPVVLSDTQYF
V gene: TRBV9; D gene: .; J gene: TRBJ2-1; clone size: many; CDR3 DNA: TGTGCCAGCAGCGTAGCCGGGTACAATGAGCAGTTCTTC; CDR3 protein: CASSVAGYNEQFF
V gene: TRBV6-2/TRBV6-3; D gene: TRBD2; J gene: TRBJ2-1; clone size: few; CDR3 DNA: TGTGCCAGCAGTAAAGGGACTAGCGGGAGTTTTAGGAATGAGCAGTTCTTC; CDR3 protein: CASSKGTSGSFRNEQFF
V gene: TRBV28; D gene: .; J gene: TRBJ2-1; clone size: few; CDR3 DNA: TGTGCCAGCAGTCATCAACAGTCTGAGCAGTTCTTC; CDR3 protein: CASSHQQSEQFF
V gene: TRBV23-1; D gene: .; J gene: TRBJ2-6; clone size: .; CDR3 DNA: TGCGCCAGCAGTCAATGGCGGAAGTTCTCGACTGTAACCTCTGGGGCCAACGTCCTGACTTTC; CDR3 protein: CASSQWRKFSTVTSGANVLTF
V gene: TRBV6-2/TRBV6-3; D gene: TRBD2; J gene: TRBJ2-1; clone size: .; CDR3 DNA: TGTGCCAGCACTCCTCGGGGGGCCTACAATGAGCAGTTCTTC; CDR3 protein: CASTPRGAYNEQFF
V gene: TRBV7-2; D gene: TRBD1; J gene: TRBJ2-7; clone size: once; CDR3 DNA: TGTGCCAGCAGCTTAGGAGCAGGGGGCAACTCCTACGAGCAGTACTTC; CDR3 protein: CASSLGAGGNSYEQYF
V gene: TRBV12-3/TRBV12-4; D gene: TRBD1; J gene: TRBJ2-5; clone size: few; CDR3 DNA: TGTGCCAGCAGTTTTGGGGGACAGGGGTTGGAGACCCAGTACTTC; CDR3 protein: CASSFGGQGLETQYF
V gene: TRBV12-3/TRBV12-4; D gene: .; J gene: TRBJ2-2; clone size: few; CDR3 DNA: TGTGCCAGCAGTGGAACAAGTCGTGGCACCGGGGAGCTGTTTTTT; CDR3 protein: CASSGTSRGTGELFF
V gene: TRBV28; D gene: TRBD1; J gene: TRBJ2-5; clone size: few; CDR3 DNA: TGTGCCAGCATAGGGACAGTCCAAGAGACCCAGTACTTC; CDR3 protein: CASIGTVQETQYF
V gene: TRBV10-3; D gene: TRBD1; J gene: TRBJ2-7; clone size: once; CDR3 DNA: TGTGCCATCAGTGAGGTTGAGGGGGCCTCCTACGAGCAGTACTTC; CDR3 protein: CAISEVEGASYEQYF
V gene: TRBV20-1; D gene: .; J gene: TRBJ2-3; clone size: .; CDR3 DNA: TGCAGTGTTAGAGATTTCCAGGGACGGGATACGCAGTATTTT; CDR3 protein: CSVRDFQGRDTQYF
V gene: TRBV6-1; D gene: .; J gene: TRBJ2-7; clone size: .; CDR3 DNA: TGTGCCAGCAGTGAAACCCCCTACTACGAGCAGTACTTC; CDR3 protein: CASSETPYYEQYF
V gene: TRBV20-1; D gene: .; J gene: TRBJ1-1; clone size: once; CDR3 DNA: TGCAGTGCGGGTTCGAGGAGCACTGAAGCTTTCTTT; CDR3 protein: CSAGSRSTEAFF
V gene: TRBV20-1; D gene: .; J gene: TRBJ2-5; clone size: .; CDR3 DNA: TGCAGTGCAACTTCGCTAAGAGGAGTCCAAGAGACCCAGTACTTC; CDR3 protein: CSATSLRGVQETQYF
V gene: TRBV12-3/TRBV12-4; D gene: .; J gene: TRBJ2-5; clone size: .; CDR3 DNA: TGTGCCAGCAGTCCCCATTTAGAGAAGGAGACCCAGTACTTC; CDR3 protein: CASSPHLEKETQYF
V gene: TRBV12-3/TRBV12-4; D gene: .; J gene: TRBJ2-1; clone size: many; CDR3 DNA: TGTGCCAGCAGTCCAGGGTTCTACAATGAGCAGTTCTTC; CDR3 protein: CASSPGFYNEQFF
V gene: TRBV4-1; D gene: .; J gene: TRBJ1-6; clone size: .; CDR3 DNA: TGCGCCAGCAGCCAAGTTAAGGGGGAGCTTTCACCCCTCCACTTT; CDR3 protein: CASSQVKGELSPLHF
V gene: TRBV4-3; D gene: TRBD2; J gene: TRBJ2-3; clone size: .; CDR3 DNA: TGCGCCAGCAGCCCATCGTCCGTGGGAGGGAACAGGAATACGCAGTATTTT; CDR3 protein: CASSPSSVGGNRNTQYF
V gene: TRBV6-2/TRBV6-3; D gene: .; J gene: TRBJ2-5; clone size: .; CDR3 DNA: TGTGCCAGCAGTCCCACGGGCCCCACGGAGACCCAGTACTTC; CDR3 protein: CASSPTGPTETQYF
V gene: TRBV6-5; D gene: .; J gene: TRBJ2-1; clone size: .; CDR3 DNA: TGTGCCAGCAGTTACCGAACACCAAGGAATGAGCAGTTCTTC; CDR3 protein: CASSYRTPRNEQFF
V gene: TRBV12-3/TRBV12-4; D gene: TRBD1; J gene: TRBJ1-1; clone size: few; CDR3 DNA: TGTGCCAGCAGCTTTAGGACAGGGGGCAGTGAAGCTTTCTTT; CDR3 protein: CASSFRTGGSEAFF
V gene: TRBV6-2/TRBV6-3; D gene: .; J gene: TRBJ2-5; clone size: once; CDR3 DNA: TGTGCCAGCTCTACCCCCGGAGGAGAAGAGACCCAGTACTTC; CDR3 protein: CASSTPGGEETQYF
V gene: TRBV20-1; D gene: .; J gene: TRBJ1-2; clone size: once; CDR3 DNA: TGCAGTGCTAGACCTCCGACCGGGGCAGTCTTTAGAGGTTACACCTTC; CDR3 protein: CSARPPTGAVFRGYTF
V gene: TRBV20-1; D gene: TRBD1; J gene: TRBJ1-5; clone size: .; CDR3 DNA: TGCAGTGCTAGGGGAGGGGGCGCGGGGCAGCCCCGGCATTTT; CDR3 protein: CSARGGGAGQPRHF
V gene: TRBV12-3/TRBV12-4; D gene: .; J gene: TRBJ2-1; clone size: many; CDR3 DNA: TGTGCCAGCAGTTTAGTGGACAATGAGCAGTTCTTC; CDR3 protein: CASSLVDNEQFF
V gene: TRBV9; D gene: .; J gene: TRBJ2-7; clone size: few; CDR3 DNA: TGTGCCAGCAGCGTATTGGAAGGGGTCACCGACGAGCAGTACTTC; CDR3 protein: CASSVLEGVTDEQYF
V gene: TRBV25-1; D gene: TRBD2; J gene: TRBJ2-5; clone size: few; CDR3 DNA: TGTGCCAGCAGTGCGACTAGCGGGGGGACTGAGACCCAGTACTTC; CDR3 protein: CASSATSGGTETQYF
V gene: TRBV7-7; D gene: .; J gene: TRBJ2-7; clone size: .; CDR3 DNA: TGTGCTAGCAGCTTAGGGCGGGACTTATACAATGAGCAGTACTTC; CDR3 protein: CASSLGRDLYNEQYF
V gene: TRBV25-1; D gene: .; J gene: TRBJ1-2; clone size: .; CDR3 DNA: TGTGCCAGCAGTGATTCCGGGAGGGTCAGAGGCTACACCTTC; CDR3 protein: CASSDSGRVRGYTF
V gene: TRBV6-5; D gene: .; J gene: TRBJ1-1; clone size: .; CDR3 DNA: TGTGCCAGCAGTAGCGGACGTATTACTGAAGCTTTCTTT; CDR3 protein: CASSSGRITEAFF
V gene: TRBV12-3/TRBV12-4; D gene: TRBD1; J gene: TRBJ2-3; clone size: few; CDR3 DNA: TGTGCCAGCAGGATCACCGGGACAGGGAGCACAGATACGCAGTATTTT; CDR3 protein: CASRITGTGSTDTQYF
V gene: TRBV12-3/TRBV12-4; D gene: .; J gene: TRBJ2-7; clone size: few; CDR3 DNA: TGTGCCAGCGGATGGGGGGGCTACTACGAGCAGTACTTC; CDR3 protein: CASGWGGYYEQYF
V gene: TRBV7-9; D gene: .; J gene: TRBJ2-3; clone size: .; CDR3 DNA: TGTGCCAGCAGCTTGGTCGTCGGGCCGTCCTCAAAATTTGGGACAGATACGCAGTATTTT; CDR3 protein: CASSLVVGPSSKFGTDTQYF
V gene: TRBV7-2; D gene: TRBD2; J gene: TRBJ2-3; clone size: few; CDR3 DNA: TGTGCCAGCAGCCCCAGCCTAGCGGGGGCAGATACGCAGTATTTT; CDR3 protein: CASSPSLAGADTQYF
V gene: TRBV6-6; D gene: .; J gene: TRBJ1-2; clone size: .; CDR3 DNA: TGTGCCAGCAGTACCGCCGGGGGAAACTATGGCTACACCTTC; CDR3 protein: CASSTAGGNYGYTF
V gene: TRBV9; D gene: .; J gene: TRBJ1-1; clone size: once; CDR3 DNA: TGTGCCGGCAGCGAAGGAGGGGGGACTGAAGCTTTCTTT; CDR3 protein: CAGSEGGGTEAFF
V gene: TRBV29-1; D gene: .; J gene: TRBJ2-5; clone size: .; CDR3 DNA: TGCAGCGTTGAAGGCCAGCCGTTAAACAATGAGCAGTACTTC; CDR3 protein: CSVEGQPLNNEQYF
V gene: TRBV3-1; D gene: TRBD2; J gene: TRBJ2-3; clone size: once; CDR3 DNA: TGTGCCAGCAGCCAAGCAGGTCTAGCGGCAGATACGCAGTATTTT; CDR3 protein: CASSQAGLAADTQYF
V gene: TRBV2; D gene: TRBD1; J gene: TRBJ2-1; clone size: .; CDR3 DNA: TGTGCCAGCACCCGGGACAGGGGCGACAATGAGCAGTTCTTC; CDR3 protein: CASTRDRGDNEQFF
V gene: TRBV10-3; D gene: .; J gene: TRBJ1-1; clone size: .; CDR3 DNA: TGTGCCATCAGTGAGTCAGGGAGACACCTGAACACTGAAGCTTTCTTT; CDR3 protein: CAISESGRHLNTEAFF
V gene: TRBV7-9; D gene: TRBD2; J gene: TRBJ2-1; clone size: .; CDR3 DNA: TGTGCCAGCAGCTTCGGGGGTAGCGGGAGCTCCTACAATGAGCAGTTCTTC; CDR3 protein: CASSFGGSGSSYNEQFF
V gene: TRBV3-1; D gene: TRBD2; J gene: TRBJ2-7; clone size: .; CDR3 DNA: TGTGCCAGCAGCCCGACTAGCGGTTCACACTACGAGCAGTACTTC; CDR3 protein: CASSPTSGSHYEQYF
V gene: TRBV9; D gene: TRBD2; J gene: TRBJ2-1; clone size: .; CDR3 DNA: TGTGCCAGCAGCGTAGGCGGCGGGGGGGCTTACAATGAGCAGTTCTTC; CDR3 protein: CASSVGGGGAYNEQFF
V gene: TRBV10-3; D gene: .; J gene: TRBJ2-7; clone size: .; CDR3 DNA: TGTGCCATCAGTGACTACAAATCCTACGAGCAGTACTTC; CDR3 protein: CAISDYKSYEQYF
V gene: TRBV27; D gene: .; J gene: TRBJ2-7; clone size: .; CDR3 DNA: TGTGCCAGCAGTGTATCGATAAGCGTCTCCGACGAGCAGTACTTC; CDR3 protein: CASSVSISVSDEQYF
V gene: TRBV2; D gene: TRBD2; J gene: TRBJ2-7; clone size: .; CDR3 DNA: TGTGCCCGTTCTGCGAGCGGGGTACTTGGGGAGCAGTACTTC; CDR3 protein: CARSASGVLGEQYF
V gene: TRBV5-1; D gene: TRBD1; J gene: TRBJ2-3; clone size: .; CDR3 DNA: TGCGCCAGCAGCTTGCAGGGGGACACAGATACGCAGTATTTT; CDR3 protein: CASSLQGDTDTQYF
V gene: TRBV7-2; D gene: TRBD1; J gene: TRBJ2-3; clone size: .; CDR3 DNA: TGTGCCAGCAGCTCGACAGGGGGCGCGGGAGATACGCAGTATTTT; CDR3 protein: CASSSTGGAGDTQYF
V gene: TRBV20-1; D gene: TRBD2; J gene: TRBJ2-7; clone size: .; CDR3 DNA: TGCAGTGCTGCTCCTCCTAGCGGGAGGCACGAGCAGTACTTC; CDR3 protein: CSAAPPSGRHEQYF
V gene: TRBV28; D gene: .; J gene: TRBJ1-5; clone size: .; CDR3 DNA: TGTGCCAGCAGTTTACCCCAGGGCAATCAGCCCCAGCATTTT; CDR3 protein: CASSLPQGNQPQHF
V gene: TRBV7-2; D gene: .; J gene: TRBJ1-4; clone size: .; CDR3 DNA: TGTGCCAGCAGCTTAGCAGGGGGGAATAATGAAAAACTGTTTTTT; CDR3 protein: CASSLAGGNNEKLFF
V gene: TRBV18; D gene: .; J gene: TRBJ2-1; clone size: .; CDR3 DNA: TGTGCCAGCTCACGGGGGTCGGTCTTGGATGAGCAGTTCTTC; CDR3 protein: CASSRGSVLDEQFF
V gene: TRBV7-2; D gene: TRBD2; J gene: TRBJ2-1; clone size: .; CDR3 DNA: TGTGCCAGCAGCGCTAGCGGCTGGTATGGAAATGAGCAGTTCTTC; CDR3 protein: CASSASGWYGNEQFF
V gene: TRBV6-2/TRBV6-3; D gene: TRBD1; J gene: TRBJ1-2; clone size: few; CDR3 DNA: TGTGCCAGCAGTTACTCTGGGACAGGCAGACTCTATGGCTACACCTTC; CDR3 protein: CASSYSGTGRLYGYTF